This is a list of T cell receptor beta chains from one sample in a study of shared clonotypes between healthy human individuals. Using immunoSEQ multiplex PCR, the repertoire was profiled, and TCRdb retains in-frame clones only, with some absent. Here the sample spans about 190,000 clones, approximately 60% being singletons. Specimen: memory CD4+ T cells sorted from blood. The receptors originated from a man aged 25 to 40 in good health. The CDR3 runs from the conserved cysteine through the conserved F or W. The D gene is left open where the match is weak. The size entry is marked missing in some rows and otherwise reads once, few, many or a size class.

.	TRBV7-2	.	TRBJ2-1	TGTGCCAGCAGCTTAGCGCTTTGGAATGAGCAGTTCTTC	CASSLALWNEQFF
.	TRBV18	.	TRBJ2-2	TGTGCCAGCTCACTCCTCACCGGGGAGCTGTTTTTT	CASSLLTGELFF
.	TRBV19	.	TRBJ1-2	TGTGCCAGCAGAGCGGGGGTATGGGACTCCTATGGCTACACCTTC	CASRAGVWDSYGYTF
.	TRBV5-8	.	TRBJ2-5	TGTGCCAGCAGCCGGTTGGGGAAGCTCCAAGAGACCCAGTACTTC	CASSRLGKLQETQYF
.	TRBV29-1	TRBD1	TRBJ1-1	TGCAGCGTGGGACAGGGGCGGGGGAACACTGAAGCTTTCTTT	CSVGQGRGNTEAFF
.	TRBV6-1	TRBD1	TRBJ1-5	TGTGCCAGCAGTGGGGGGACAGGTTCCAGCAATCAGCCCCAGCATTTT	CASSGGTGSSNQPQHF
.	TRBV5-6	.	TRBJ1-2	TGTGCCAGCAGCTTGGTGCGCCAGCGCTATGGCTACACCTTC	CASSLVRQRYGYTF
.	TRBV18	.	TRBJ1-4	TGTGCCAGCTCACCATCGTCGGCAGTCGGTGAAAAACTGTTTTTT	CASSPSSAVGEKLFF
.	TRBV7-2	.	TRBJ1-5	TGTGCCAGCAGCCGGGAAAGGGGGCAGCCCCAGCATTTT	CASSRERGQPQHF
few	TRBV7-2	TRBD1	TRBJ2-7	TGTGCCAGCAGCTTAGTCGGGACAGAGACCTACGAGCAGTACTTC	CASSLVGTETYEQYF
.	TRBV7-6	TRBD2	TRBJ2-7	TGTGCCAGCAGCTTAGCGTCCAGCGGGACCTACGAGCAGTACTTC	CASSLASSGTYEQYF